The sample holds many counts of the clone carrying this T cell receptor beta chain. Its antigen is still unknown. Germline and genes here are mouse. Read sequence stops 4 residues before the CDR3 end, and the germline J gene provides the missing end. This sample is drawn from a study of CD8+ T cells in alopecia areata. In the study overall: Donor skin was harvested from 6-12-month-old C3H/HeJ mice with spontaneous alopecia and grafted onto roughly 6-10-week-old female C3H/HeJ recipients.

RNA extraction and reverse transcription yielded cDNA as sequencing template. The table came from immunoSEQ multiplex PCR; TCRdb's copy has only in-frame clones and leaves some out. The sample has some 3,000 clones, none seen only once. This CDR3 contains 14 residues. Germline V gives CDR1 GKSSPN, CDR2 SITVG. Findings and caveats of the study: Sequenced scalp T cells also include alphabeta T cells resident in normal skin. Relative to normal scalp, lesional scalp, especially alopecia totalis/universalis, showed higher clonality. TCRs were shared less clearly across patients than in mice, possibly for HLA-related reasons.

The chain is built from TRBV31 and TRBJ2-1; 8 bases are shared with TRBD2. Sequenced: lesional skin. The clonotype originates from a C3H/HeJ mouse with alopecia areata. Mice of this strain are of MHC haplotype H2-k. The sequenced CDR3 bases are TGTGCCTGGAGTCTAGGGGGGGGGCGGGCT. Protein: CAWSLGGGRA. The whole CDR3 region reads CAWSLGGGRAEQFF.